Listed here are 29 T cell receptor beta chains from one sample, sequenced in a study of T-cell reconstitution after alpha-beta-depleted transplantation in children. TCRbeta library construction was performed incorporating unique molecular identifiers. Each CDR3 protein is one row after TCRdb ran MiXCR on the PCR reads. The sample lists hundreds of thousands of distinct CDR3 sequences; under 20% were seen once. The source material was PBMCs, mostly from graft donor cells, sampled 360 days after TCRalphabeta/CD19-depleted stem cell transplant. The source of these receptors is a male patient younger than 18 who had a stem cell transplant for acute lymphoblastic leukemia, so the T cells may come from the graft donor.

In its sample, this clonotype was seen many times. J is TRBJ2-7 and V is TRBV6-2 or TRBV6-3; no firm D call. V lost 4 bases and J 3 bases, leaving 4 bases between the germline ends. Germline assignment: CDR1 MNHEY and CDR2 SVGEGT. The CDR3 has 11 amino acids. CDR3 DNA sequence: TGTGCCAGCAGTTGGTTCTACGAGCAGTACTTC. Its protein product is CASSWFYEQYF.

This chain connects TRBV4-2 to TRBJ2-3; possibly TRBD2 for D (5 bases). This CDR3 has 14 amino acids. Trimming stripped 5 bases from V and 4 bases from J, with 13 bases between. Germline V gene lookup returns CDR1 LGHNA and CDR2 YNFKEQ. In DNA form, the CDR3 reads TGTGCCAGCAGCAGGTCCTCCGGGGCAGATACGCAGTATTTT. It is translated as CASSRSSGADTQYF.

V usage is TRBV4-1 and J usage is TRBJ2-3; TRBD2 aligns across 12 bases. The CDR3 consists of 18 residues. V lost 4 bases to trimming and J lost 5 bases; unmatched junction nucleotides: 13. Germline CDR1 and CDR2: MGHRA and YSYEKL. In nucleotides, the CDR3 is TGCGCCAGCAGCCCTTTTCTCGGACTAGCGGGATTTATAGATACGCAGTATTTT. Translated, it gives CASSPFLGLAGFIDTQYF.

This clonotype was detected ten times or more. The V and J genes are TRBV29-1 and TRBJ2-1; TRBD2 aligns across 10 bases. CDR3 length: 14 residues. Per the germline V gene, CDR1 is SQVTM and CDR2 is ANQGSEA. Germline trimming cut 8 bases from V and 9 bases from J; bases unmatched to any gene: 13. CDR3 coding DNA: TGCAGCTCTGATGGGGGGACTAGCGCCAGTGAGCAGTTCTTC. This sequence encodes CSSDGGTSASEQFF.

The chain is built from TRBV30 and TRBJ1-1; D unclear. The CDR3 runs 13 residues. V was cut by 0 bases and J by 7 bases, with 12 bases left in between. The germline V gene has CDR1 GTSNPN and CDR2 SVGIG (reference sequence). This CDR3 is CAWSVIEADEAFF. CDR3 DNA: TGTGCCTGGAGTGTTATCGAGGCCGATGAAGCTTTCTTT.

The CDR3 reads CASSPTGGFTDTQYF. The CDR3 DNA reads TGTGCCAGCAGCCCGACAGGGGGCTTCACAGATACGCAGTATTTT. The chain is built from TRBV7-9 and TRBJ2-3, with 10 bases matching TRBD1. The CDR3 extends over 15 amino acids. The V and J ends lost 5 bases and 2 bases, in that order; junction bases with no gene match: 4. Per germline, CDR1 SEHNR and CDR2 FQNEAQ (reference sequence).

This clonotype has a count of ten or more. This chain uses TRBV25-1 with TRBJ2-7; TRBD1 matches at 10 bases. CDR1 is MGHDK, CDR2 SYGVNS, per germline. V was pared by 1 base and J by 0 bases, with 0 bases of the junction left unmatched. This CDR3 is 15 amino acids long. The CDR3 DNA is TGTGCCAGCAGTGAATGGGACAGGGGCTCCTACGAGCAGTACTTC. Translated, it gives CASSEWDRGSYEQYF.

The J gene is TRBJ1-3, the V gene TRBV29-1; D gene uncertain. There are 11 residues in the CDR3. V was trimmed by 4 bases and J by 1 base, leaving 2 bases between them. CDR1 and CDR2 (germline): SQVTM, ANQGSEA. The CDR3 DNA is TGCAGCGTTGTTTCTGGAAACACCATATATTTT. Translated: CSVVSGNTIYF.

The rearrangement joins TRBV4-1 to TRBJ2-7, with 9 bases fitting TRBD2. The CDR3 sequence is 20 residues long. Germline assignment: CDR1 MGHRA and CDR2 YSYEKL. J lost 4 bases, V lost 1 base, and 20 bases had no gene match. The CDR3 DNA follows: TGCGCCAGCAGCCAAGTTTCGAGTTGGGAGCGGGAGGCCCCCAAGTACGAGCAGTACTTC. Its translation: CASSQVSSWEREAPKYEQYF.

This clonotype was observed at least ten times. The gene calls are TRBV7-7 and TRBJ2-2, with a tentative D call TRBD2 (5 bases). V was clipped by 3 bases and J by 4 bases, with 9 bases between them. CDR3 size: 14 residues. The germline V gene encodes CDR1 SSHAT and CDR2 FNYEAQ (reference sequence). The CDR3 spells CASSFGRGTGELFF. The CDR3 DNA reads TGTGCCAGCAGCTTCGGCCGGGGCACCGGGGAGCTGTTTTTT.

This clonotype was seen only a few times. The chain recombines TRBV12-3 or TRBV12-4 with TRBJ2-7; D is possibly TRBD1 or TRBD2 (6 bases each). Between the trimmed V and J ends, which lost 5 bases and 4 bases, there was a span of 15 bases. The length of the CDR3 is 14 residues. The CDR3 loop is CASSGGGGQYEQYF. The DNA of the CDR3 is TGTGCCAGCAGTGGAGGAGGGGGGCAGTACGAGCAGTACTTC.

This clonotype was observed a handful of times. The chain couples TRBV5-1 to TRBJ2-5; maybe TRBD1 (5 bases). V lost 1 base and J 2 bases, leaving 12 bases between the germline ends. The CDR3 consists of 15 residues. Germline V lookup: CDR1 SGHRS, CDR2 YFSETQ. The CDR3: CASSLPTGPQETQYF. CDR3 DNA sequence: TGCGCCAGCAGCTTGCCCACAGGTCCACAAGAGACCCAGTACTTC.

This clonotype was counted between two and nine times. V gene TRBV6-1 combines with J gene TRBJ2-5; D not certain. The CDR3 is made up of 13 amino acids. Trimming cost V 7 bases and J 3 bases, with 12 bases left between them. Germline V gene data show CDR1 as MNHNS and CDR2 as SASEGT. In DNA, the CDR3 is TGTGCCAGCAATCCCTGGGCGGAAGAGACCCAGTACTTC. Protein: CASNPWAEETQYF.

V usage is TRBV9 and J usage is TRBJ1-6, with 7 bases lining up with TRBD1. J lost 8 bases, V lost 1 base, and 3 bases had no gene match. Germline V lookup: CDR1 SGDLS, CDR2 YYNGEE. The CDR3 runs 14 residues. CDR3 in amino acids: CASSVRDSYSPLHF. The CDR3, as DNA: TGTGCCAGCAGCGTACGGGACAGTTATTCACCCCTCCACTTT. Variable domain in full (rest from reference TRBV9 and TRBJ1-6): DSGVTQTPKHLITATGQRVTLRCSPRSGDLSVYWYQQSLDQGLQFLIQYYNGEERAKGNILERFSAQQFPDLHSELNLSSLELGDSALYFCASSVRDSYSPLHFGNGTRLTVT.

In DNA, the CDR3 is TGTGCCATCAGTGATAAGGGTCTCTCCTACGAGCAGTACTTC. Its protein product is CAISDKGLSYEQYF. The gene calls are TRBV10-3 and TRBJ2-7; D remains ambiguous. This CDR3 region has 14 residues. Germline CDR1 is ENHRY and CDR2 is SYGVKD. Between the trimmed V and J ends, which lost 3 bases and 0 bases, there was a span of 9 bases.

This clonotype was observed a few times. V and J are TRBV5-5 and TRBJ2-5; D remains ambiguous. The germline V gene has CDR1 SGHKS and CDR2 YYEKEE (reference sequence). This CDR3 is built from 15 residues. The V and J ends lost 6 bases and 5 bases respectively, with 20 bases between them. The CDR3 region is CASTTRPTELETQYF. The CDR3 bases are TGTGCCAGCACCACCCGGCCGACGGAGTTGGAGACCCAGTACTTC.

This clonotype was detected ten times or more. The chain joins TRBV7-9 to TRBJ2-4; D call uncertain. V was cut by 6 bases and J by 7 bases, with 7 bases left in between. Looked up from germline, CDR1 is SEHNR and CDR2 is FQNEAQ (reference sequence). The CDR3 covers 11 residues. Here the CDR3 DNA reads TGTGCCAGCAGTAAAAACAACATTCAGTACTTC. Residues: CASSKNNIQYF.

This clonotype appeared many times. The CDR3 DNA is TGCGCCAGCAGTGGGTCTAGCGGGAGCTTCAAGCAGTACTTC. Protein sequence: CASSGSSGSFKQYF. The chain is built from TRBV10-1 and TRBJ2-7, with TRBD2 matching over 10 bases. Germline CDR1 reads WNHNN; CDR2 reads SYGVQD (reference sequence). The length of the CDR3 is 14 residues. V shed 4 bases and J 8 bases; nucleotides not matched to a gene: 8.

The chain uses TRBV7-7 and TRBJ2-1; D possibly corresponds to TRBD2 (6 bases). V lost 5 bases to trimming and J lost 6 bases, with 17 bases between them. The CDR3 is 15 residues long. Germline V CDR1 and CDR2: SSHAT, FNYEAQ (reference sequence). Here the CDR3 DNA reads TGTGCCAGCAGCCTCACTAGCTCCGTTGGCAATGAGCAGTTCTTC. Translated, it gives CASSLTSSVGNEQFF. The entire variable domain, with the rest obtained from reference TRBV7-7 and TRBJ2-1, is as follows: GAGVSQSPRYKVTKRGQDVTLRCDPISSHATLYWYQQALGQGPEFLTYFNYEAQPDKSGLPSDRFSAERPEGSISTLTIQRTEQRDSAMYRCASSLTSSVGNEQFFGPGTRLTVL.

This clonotype has only a few counts. This chain connects TRBV5-1 to TRBJ2-7; D uncertain. The CDR3 runs to 13 residues. V was clipped by 0 bases and J by 5 bases, with 9 bases between them. In germline, CDR1 is SGHRS, CDR2 YFSETQ. The CDR3 sequence is CASSLAVSDEQYF. Here the CDR3 DNA reads TGCGCCAGCAGCTTGGCGGTATCCGACGAGCAGTACTTC.

The gene calls are TRBV10-2 and TRBJ2-7, with TRBD2 identical over 12 bases. V shed 8 bases, J shed 1 base, and the junction held 3 bases outside the gene matches. Per the germline V gene, CDR1 is WSHSY and CDR2 is SAAADI. CDR3 length equals 14 residues. CDR3 amino acids: CASGTSGLSYEQYF. Here the CDR3 DNA reads TGCGCCAGCGGGACTAGCGGGTTGTCCTACGAGCAGTACTTC.

The rearrangement uses TRBV2 and TRBJ1-5, with D hard to call. The CDR3 is 14 residues long. The germline V gene encodes CDR1 SNHLY and CDR2 FYNNEI. The germline V and J ends were trimmed by 1 base and 8 bases, with 12 bases remaining between them. The CDR3 DNA is TGTGCCAGCAGTGAAGGGCAGGCGAGGGAGCCCCAGCATTTT. Translation: CASSEGQAREPQHF.

This clonotype was observed many times. This rearrangement joins TRBV12-3 or TRBV12-4 to TRBJ1-1, with a tentative D call TRBD1 (5 bases). Trimming stripped 2 bases from V and 11 bases from J, with 9 bases between. CDR3 length: 11 residues. CDR3 in amino acids: CASSLRGSAFF. The CDR3, as DNA: TGTGCCAGCAGTTTAAGGGGATCGGCTTTCTTT.

The V gene is TRBV5-1, the J gene TRBJ2-5; TRBD1 matches 10 bases. With 4 bases clipped from V and 6 bases from J, the junction kept 12 bases outside the gene matches. Germline CDR1 SGHRS, CDR2 YFSETQ. The CDR3 extends over 16 amino acids. The CDR3 sequence: CASSPLTGGYGQTQYF. CDR3 sequence (DNA): TGCGCCAGCAGCCCACTGACAGGGGGCTACGGTCAGACCCAGTACTTC.

The rearrangement joins TRBV7-9 to TRBJ2-1; 8 bases agree with TRBD2. J was trimmed by 7 bases and V by 3 bases; bases with no gene match: 2. From germline, CDR1 is SEHNR and CDR2 FQNEAQ (reference sequence). The CDR3 totals 13 residues. CDR3 sequence (DNA): TGTGCCAGCAGCTTCTTAGCGGGGAATGAGCAGTTCTTC. Protein product: CASSFLAGNEQFF.

This chain links TRBV7-2 with TRBJ1-3; D remains ambiguous. Germline V gene lookup returns CDR1 SGHTA and CDR2 FQGNSA. Trimming left V 1 base short and J 0 bases short, with 7 bases between. The CDR3 runs 15 residues. The CDR3 DNA is TGTGCCAGCAGCTTAGGGGTTCGCTCTGGAAACACCATATATTTT. This encodes CASSLGVRSGNTIYF.

The chain has TRBV18 and TRBJ1-4; D gene uncertain. The germline V gene has CDR1 KGHSH and CDR2 LQKENI. V was clipped by 5 bases and J by 0 bases, with 7 bases between them. The CDR3 sequence is 14 residues long. CDR3 DNA: TGTGCCAGCTCAGCACAGACAACTAATGAAAAACTGTTTTTT. Translating gives CASSAQTTNEKLFF.

The rearrangement uses TRBV7-9 and TRBJ2-7; D gene ambiguous. The CDR3 extends over 12 amino acids. Germline V CDR1 and CDR2: SEHNR, FQNEAQ (reference sequence). V dropped 1 base and J dropped 5 bases, with 6 bases sitting between them. This CDR3 is CASSLEVHEQYF. CDR3 nucleotide sequence: TGTGCCAGCAGCTTAGAGGTACACGAGCAGTACTTC.

The chain has TRBV7-8 and TRBJ2-5, with 14 bases aligning to TRBD2. The ends lost 1 base at V and 3 bases at J; junction bases unmatched: 7. Per the germline V gene, CDR1 is SGHVS and CDR2 is FQNEAQ. CDR3 size: 18 residues. CDR3 DNA: TGTGCCAGCAGCTTAGGGGGGCCGGGACTAGCGGGAGAAGAGACCCAGTACTTC. It translates to CASSLGGPGLAGEETQYF.